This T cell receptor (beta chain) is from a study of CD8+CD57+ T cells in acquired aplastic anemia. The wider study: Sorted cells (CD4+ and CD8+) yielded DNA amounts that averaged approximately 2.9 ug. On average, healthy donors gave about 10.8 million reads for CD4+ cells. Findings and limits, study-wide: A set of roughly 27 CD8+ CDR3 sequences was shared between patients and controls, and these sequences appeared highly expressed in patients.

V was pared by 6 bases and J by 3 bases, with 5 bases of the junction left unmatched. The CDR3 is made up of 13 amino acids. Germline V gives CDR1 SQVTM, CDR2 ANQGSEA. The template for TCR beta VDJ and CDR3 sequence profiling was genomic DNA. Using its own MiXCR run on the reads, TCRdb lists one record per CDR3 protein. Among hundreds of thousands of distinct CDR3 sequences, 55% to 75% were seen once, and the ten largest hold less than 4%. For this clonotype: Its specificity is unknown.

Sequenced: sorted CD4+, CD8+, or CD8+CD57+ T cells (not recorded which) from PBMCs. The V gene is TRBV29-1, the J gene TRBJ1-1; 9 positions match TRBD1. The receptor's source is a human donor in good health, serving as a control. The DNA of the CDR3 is TGCAGCGTCCGGACAGGGGTAGACACTGAAGCTTTCTTT. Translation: CSVRTGVDTEAFF.